The 6 T cell receptor beta chains below come from one sample, sequenced in a study of a mutant IDH1 vaccine in newly diagnosed glioma. Some clones are missing from TCRdb's copy, which holds only in-frame ones; the method was immunoSEQ multiplex PCR. The sample carries 85,000 to 100,000 clones, around four fifths recorded once. Time point noted: baseline, week 1 (first vaccination visit). Treatment meaning: pre-vaccination baseline after standard-of-care therapy. This specimen consisted of PBMCs, obtained from a glioma patient treated with radiotherapy, temozolomide or both. All receptors come from a man aged 35 to 55 with glioma.

This clone has only one observation. The V gene is TRBV10-3, the J gene TRBJ2-6; D is possibly TRBD1 (5 bases). Trimming cost V 8 bases and J 0 bases, with 5 bases left between them. CDR3 length: 13 residues. Germline CDR1 and CDR2: ENHRY and SYGVKD. The chain's CDR3 is CAIDSSGANVLTF. CDR3 sequence (DNA): TGTGCCATCGACAGCTCTGGGGCCAACGTCCTGACTTTC.

The chain has TRBV28 and TRBJ1-4; 7 bases are shared with TRBD1. The CDR3 loop spans 14 amino acids. V gave up 3 bases and J gave up 6 bases; unmatched junction bases: 4. Per the germline V gene, CDR1 is MDHEN and CDR2 is SYDVKM. CDR3 bases: TGTGCCAGCAGTTTCCAGGGGGGGGATGAAAAACTGTTTTTT. It encodes CASSFQGGDEKLFF.

This clone was found once. The chain links TRBV9 to TRBJ2-7; 10 nucleotides line up with TRBD1. With V trimmed by 4 bases and J by 2 bases, 3 bases remained unmatched. There are 14 residues in the CDR3. Germline assignment: CDR1 SGDLS and CDR2 YYNGEE. The CDR3 DNA follows: TGTGCCAGCAGCCCAGGGACAGGGGCCTACGAGCAGTACTTC. Its protein is CASSPGTGAYEQYF.

The genes are TRBV28 and TRBJ1-1, with D uncertain. Trimming removed 5 bases at V and 0 bases at J, with 31 bases between. Germline assignment: CDR1 MDHEN and CDR2 SYDVKM. The CDR3 totals 21 residues. The CDR3 protein is CASSLKKPLRDLPRMNTEAFF. In DNA, the CDR3 is TGTGCCAGCAGTCTAAAAAAACCACTTCGAGACCTACCCAGGATGAACACTGAAGCTTTCTTT.

This chain connects TRBV11-2 to TRBJ2-7, with 8 bases matching TRBD1. Unmatched junction bases numbered 2, after V lost 1 base and J lost 3 bases. The CDR3 has 14 amino acids. CDR1 is SGHAT and CDR2 is FQNNGV in the germline V gene. The CDR3 DNA follows: TGTGCCAGCAGCTTAGTAGGACAGGGCTACGAGCAGTACTTC. Translation: CASSLVGQGYEQYF.

The V call is TRBV18, the J call TRBJ2-1; D is possibly TRBD1 (5 bases). This CDR3 is 17 amino acids long. V lost 4 bases, J lost 4 bases, and 20 bases lay in between. Germline values: CDR1 KGHSH, CDR2 LQKENI. The CDR3 region has the DNA TGTGCCAGCTCACTATTGCCCGGACAAGCACTTTACAATGAGCAGTTCTTC. Protein sequence: CASSLLPGQALYNEQFF.